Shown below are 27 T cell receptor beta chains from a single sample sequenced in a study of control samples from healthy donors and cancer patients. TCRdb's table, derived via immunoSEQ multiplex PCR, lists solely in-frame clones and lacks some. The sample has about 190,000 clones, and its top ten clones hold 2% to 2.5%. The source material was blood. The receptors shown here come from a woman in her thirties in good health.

The CDR3, as DNA: TGTGCCAGCAGCCGGGGACAACTCCAAGAGACCCAGTACTTC. This sequence encodes CASSRGQLQETQYF. The rearrangement links TRBV11-2 to TRBJ2-5; tentative D call: TRBD1 (6 bases). Trimming pared 5 bases from V and 1 base from J, leaving 11 bases between. This CDR3 comprises 14 residues. Germline V gives CDR1 SGHAT, CDR2 FQNNGV. Variable domain in full (rest from reference TRBV11-2 and TRBJ2-5): EAGVAQSPRYKIIEKRQSVAFWCNPISGHATLYWYQQILGQGPKLLIQFQNNGVVDDSQLPKDRFSAERLKGVDSTLKIQPAKLEDSAVYLCASSRGQLQETQYFGPGTRLLVL.

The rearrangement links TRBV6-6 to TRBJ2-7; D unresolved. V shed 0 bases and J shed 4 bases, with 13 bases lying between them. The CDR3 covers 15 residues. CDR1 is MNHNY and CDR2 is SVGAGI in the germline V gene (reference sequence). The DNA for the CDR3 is TGTGCCAGCAGTTACTCTCCACAAATGGAGTACGAGCAGTACTTC. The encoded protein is CASSYSPQMEYEQYF.

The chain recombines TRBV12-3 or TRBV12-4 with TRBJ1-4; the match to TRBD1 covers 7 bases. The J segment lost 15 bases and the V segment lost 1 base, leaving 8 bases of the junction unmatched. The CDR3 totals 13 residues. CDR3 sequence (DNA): TGTGCCAGCAGTTTAGGAGGGGGCCTCCGAGTGTTTTTT. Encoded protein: CASSLGGGLRVFF.

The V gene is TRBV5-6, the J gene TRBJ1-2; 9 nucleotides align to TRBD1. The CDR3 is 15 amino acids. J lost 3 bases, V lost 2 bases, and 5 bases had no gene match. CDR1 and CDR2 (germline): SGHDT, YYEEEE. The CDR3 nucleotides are TGTGCCAGCAGCTTTAGGGACAGGGAATACTATGGCTACACCTTC. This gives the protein CASSFRDREYYGYTF.

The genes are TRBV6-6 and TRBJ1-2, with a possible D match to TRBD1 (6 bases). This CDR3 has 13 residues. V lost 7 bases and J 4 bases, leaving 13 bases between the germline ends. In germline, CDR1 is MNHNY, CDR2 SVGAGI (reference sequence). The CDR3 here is CASIVPDSYGYTF. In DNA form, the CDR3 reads TGTGCCAGCATCGTCCCGGACAGCTATGGCTACACCTTC.

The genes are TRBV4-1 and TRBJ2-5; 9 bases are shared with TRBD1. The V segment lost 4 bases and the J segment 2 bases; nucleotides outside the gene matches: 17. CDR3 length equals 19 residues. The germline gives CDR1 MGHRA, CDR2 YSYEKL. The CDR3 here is CASSRGGGPTGGLQETQYF. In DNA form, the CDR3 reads TGCGCCAGCAGCCGAGGAGGCGGCCCGACAGGGGGTTTACAAGAGACCCAGTACTTC.

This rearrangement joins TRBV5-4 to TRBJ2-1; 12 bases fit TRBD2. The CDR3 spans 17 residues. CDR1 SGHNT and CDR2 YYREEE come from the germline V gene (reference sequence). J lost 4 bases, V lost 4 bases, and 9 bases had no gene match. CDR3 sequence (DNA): TGTGCCAGCAGCGGATTACTAGCGGGGGGCCTTTACAATGAGCAGTTCTTC. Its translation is CASSGLLAGGLYNEQFF.

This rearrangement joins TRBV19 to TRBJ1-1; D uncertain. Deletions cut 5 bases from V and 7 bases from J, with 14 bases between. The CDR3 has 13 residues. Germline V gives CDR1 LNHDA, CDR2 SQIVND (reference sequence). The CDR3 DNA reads TGTGCCAGTAGTTGGGCGGTGATAGGTGAAGCTTTCTTT. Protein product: CASSWAVIGEAFF.

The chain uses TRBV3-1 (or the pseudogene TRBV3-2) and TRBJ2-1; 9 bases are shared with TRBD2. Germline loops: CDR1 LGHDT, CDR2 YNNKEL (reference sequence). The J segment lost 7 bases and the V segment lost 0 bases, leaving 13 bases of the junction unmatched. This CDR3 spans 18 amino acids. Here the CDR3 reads CASSQEGVRAGGLNEQFF. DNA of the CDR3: TGTGCCAGCAGCCAAGAGGGAGTGAGGGCGGGGGGGCTGAATGAGCAGTTCTTC.

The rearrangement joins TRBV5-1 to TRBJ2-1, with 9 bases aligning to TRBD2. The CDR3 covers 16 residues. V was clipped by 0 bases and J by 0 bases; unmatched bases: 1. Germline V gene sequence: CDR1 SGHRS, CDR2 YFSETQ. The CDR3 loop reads CASSLDSGGSYNEQFF. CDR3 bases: TGCGCCAGCAGCTTGGATAGCGGGGGCTCCTACAATGAGCAGTTCTTC.

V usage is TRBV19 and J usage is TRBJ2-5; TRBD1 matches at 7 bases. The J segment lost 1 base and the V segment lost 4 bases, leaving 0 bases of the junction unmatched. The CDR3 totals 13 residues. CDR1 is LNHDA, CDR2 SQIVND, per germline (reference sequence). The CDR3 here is CASSRDSQETQYF. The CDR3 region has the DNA TGTGCCAGTAGTAGGGACAGCCAAGAGACCCAGTACTTC.

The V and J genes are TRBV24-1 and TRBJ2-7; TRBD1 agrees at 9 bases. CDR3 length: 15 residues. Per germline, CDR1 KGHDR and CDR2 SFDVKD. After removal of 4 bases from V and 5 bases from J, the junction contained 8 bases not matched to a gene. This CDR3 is CATSDPEQGADEQYF. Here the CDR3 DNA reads TGTGCCACCAGTGACCCAGAACAGGGGGCGGACGAGCAGTACTTC.

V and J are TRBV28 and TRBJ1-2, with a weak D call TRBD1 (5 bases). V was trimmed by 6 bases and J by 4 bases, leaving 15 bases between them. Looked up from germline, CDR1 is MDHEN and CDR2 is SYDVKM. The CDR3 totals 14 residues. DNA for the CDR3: TGTGCCAGCAGCCCCCAAGGGGCAGTCTATGGCTACACCTTC. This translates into CASSPQGAVYGYTF.

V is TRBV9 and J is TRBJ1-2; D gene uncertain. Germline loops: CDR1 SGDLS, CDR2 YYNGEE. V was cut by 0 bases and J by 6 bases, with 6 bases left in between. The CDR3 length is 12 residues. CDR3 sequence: CASSVERDGYTF. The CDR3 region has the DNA TGTGCCAGCAGCGTAGAAAGGGATGGCTACACCTTC.

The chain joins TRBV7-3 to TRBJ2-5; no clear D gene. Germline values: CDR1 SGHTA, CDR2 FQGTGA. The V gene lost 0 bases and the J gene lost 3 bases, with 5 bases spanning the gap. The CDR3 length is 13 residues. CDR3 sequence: CASSLTGKETQYF. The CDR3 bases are TGTGCCAGCAGCTTAACAGGGAAAGAGACCCAGTACTTC.

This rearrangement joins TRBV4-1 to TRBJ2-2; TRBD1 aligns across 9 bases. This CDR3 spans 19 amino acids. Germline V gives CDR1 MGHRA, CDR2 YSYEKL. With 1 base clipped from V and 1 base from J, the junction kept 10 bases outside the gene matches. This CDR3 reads CASSQGVGQGGRNTGELFF. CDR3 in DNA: TGCGCCAGCAGCCAAGGGGTGGGACAGGGAGGTAGGAACACCGGGGAGCTGTTTTTT.

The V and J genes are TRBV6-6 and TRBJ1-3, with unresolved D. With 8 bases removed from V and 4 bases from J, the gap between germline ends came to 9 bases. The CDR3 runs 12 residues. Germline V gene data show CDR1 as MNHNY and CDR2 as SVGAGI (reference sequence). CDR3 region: CASGLEGNTIYF. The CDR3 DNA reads TGTGCCAGCGGCCTTGAGGGAAACACCATATATTTT.

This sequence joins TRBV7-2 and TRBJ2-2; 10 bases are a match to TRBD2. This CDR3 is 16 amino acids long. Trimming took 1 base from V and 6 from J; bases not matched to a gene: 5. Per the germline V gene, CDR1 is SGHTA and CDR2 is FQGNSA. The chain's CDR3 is CASSLGGLAGAGELFF. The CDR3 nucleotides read TGTGCCAGCAGCTTAGGAGGTCTAGCGGGGGCCGGGGAGCTGTTTTTT.

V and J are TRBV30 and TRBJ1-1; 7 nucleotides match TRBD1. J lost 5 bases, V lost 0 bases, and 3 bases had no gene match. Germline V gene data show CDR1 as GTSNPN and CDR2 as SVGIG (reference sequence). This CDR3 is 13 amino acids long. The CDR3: CAWSVGGRTEAFF. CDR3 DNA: TGTGCCTGGAGTGTAGGGGGCCGAACTGAAGCTTTCTTT.

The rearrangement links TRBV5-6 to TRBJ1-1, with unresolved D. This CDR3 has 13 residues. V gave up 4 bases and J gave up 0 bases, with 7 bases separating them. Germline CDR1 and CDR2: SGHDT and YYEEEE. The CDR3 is CASSPVMNTEAFF. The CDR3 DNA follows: TGTGCCAGCAGCCCAGTCATGAACACTGAAGCTTTCTTT.

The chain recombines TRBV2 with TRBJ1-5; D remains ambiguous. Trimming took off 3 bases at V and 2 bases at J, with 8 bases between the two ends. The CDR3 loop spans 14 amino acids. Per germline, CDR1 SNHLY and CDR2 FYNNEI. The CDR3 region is CASSDRRGNQPQHF. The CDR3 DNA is TGTGCCAGCAGTGACAGGCGGGGCAATCAGCCCCAGCATTTT.

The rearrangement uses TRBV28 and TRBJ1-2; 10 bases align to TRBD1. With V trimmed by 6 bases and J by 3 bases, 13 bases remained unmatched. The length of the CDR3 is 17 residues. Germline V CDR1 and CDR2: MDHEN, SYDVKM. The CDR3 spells CASRKLGPGQGHYGYTF. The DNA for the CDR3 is TGTGCCAGCAGAAAACTCGGACCGGGACAGGGGCACTATGGCTACACCTTC.

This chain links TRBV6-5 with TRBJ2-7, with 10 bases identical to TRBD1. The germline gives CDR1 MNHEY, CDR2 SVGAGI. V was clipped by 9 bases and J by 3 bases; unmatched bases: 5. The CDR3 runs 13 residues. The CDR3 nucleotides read TGTGCCAGACGGACAGGGGGACTCTACGAGCAGTACTTC. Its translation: CARRTGGLYEQYF.

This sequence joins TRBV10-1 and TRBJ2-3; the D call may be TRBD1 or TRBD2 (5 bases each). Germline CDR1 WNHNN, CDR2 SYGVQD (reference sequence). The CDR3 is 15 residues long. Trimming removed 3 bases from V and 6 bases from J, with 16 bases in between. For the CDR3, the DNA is TGCGCCAGCAGTGAAAGGAACAATTGGGGGGATACGCAGTATTTT. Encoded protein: CASSERNNWGDTQYF.

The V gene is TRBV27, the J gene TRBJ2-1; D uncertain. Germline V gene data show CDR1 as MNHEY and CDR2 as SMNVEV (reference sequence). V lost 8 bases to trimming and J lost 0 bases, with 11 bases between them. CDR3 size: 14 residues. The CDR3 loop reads CASLDPSSYNEQFF. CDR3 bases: TGTGCCAGCTTGGACCCAAGCTCCTACAATGAGCAGTTCTTC.

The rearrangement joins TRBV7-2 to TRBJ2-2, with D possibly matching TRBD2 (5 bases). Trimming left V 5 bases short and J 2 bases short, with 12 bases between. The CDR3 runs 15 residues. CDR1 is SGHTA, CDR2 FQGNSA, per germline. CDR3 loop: CASSAAAFNTGELFF. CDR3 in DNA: TGTGCCAGCAGCGCAGCGGCGTTCAACACCGGGGAGCTGTTTTTT.

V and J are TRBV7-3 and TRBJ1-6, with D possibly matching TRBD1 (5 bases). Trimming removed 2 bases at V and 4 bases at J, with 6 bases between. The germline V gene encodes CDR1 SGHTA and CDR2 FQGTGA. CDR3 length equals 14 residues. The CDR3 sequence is CASSLDSYNSPLHF. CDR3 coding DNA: TGTGCCAGCAGCTTAGACAGTTATAATTCACCCCTCCACTTT.